Listed here are 17 T cell receptor beta chains from one sample, sequenced in a study of CD8 T cells in Susac syndrome. Random hexamers were used to reverse transcribe about 0.45 to 1 ug of RNA. TCRdb ran MiXCR on the immunoSEQ multiplex PCR reads and lists one entry per CDR3 protein. The data show 150,000 to 200,000 distinct CDR3 sequences, 90% to 95% seen once. The source material was CD8+ T cells from PBMCs. Every receptor here comes from a human donor with multiple sclerosis.

The J gene is TRBJ2-1, the V gene TRBV20-1, with D unresolved. The CDR3 runs to 12 residues. Germline V lookup: CDR1 DFQATT, CDR2 SNEGSKA (reference sequence). Trimming left V 0 bases short and J 8 bases short, with 8 bases between. The CDR3 reads CSAREGIDEQFF. The CDR3 coding sequence is TGCAGTGCTAGAGAGGGAATCGATGAGCAGTTCTTC.

The chain has TRBV30 and TRBJ2-2; D remains ambiguous. CDR3 length: 13 amino acids. In germline, CDR1 is GTSNPN, CDR2 SVGIG (reference sequence). V was cut by 0 bases and J by 1 base, with 3 bases left in between. CDR3: CAWSVGNTGELFF. CDR3 DNA sequence: TGTGCCTGGAGTGTGGGGAACACCGGGGAGCTGTTTTTT.

The J gene is TRBJ1-2, the V gene TRBV27, with 7 bases fitting TRBD1. The CDR3 has 14 residues. CDR1 and CDR2 (germline): MNHEY, SMNVEV (reference sequence). The ends lost 6 bases at V and 8 bases at J; junction bases unmatched: 12. The CDR3 DNA is TGTGCCAGCAGACCCCGACAGGGAGAGAAGGGCTACACCTTC. This gives the protein CASRPRQGEKGYTF.

This chain connects TRBV9 to TRBJ2-7; 9 bases agree with TRBD1. Per germline, CDR1 SGDLS and CDR2 YYNGEE. This CDR3 has 16 residues. V gave up 0 bases and J gave up 3 bases; unmatched junction bases: 7. This CDR3 is CASSVGGQGGIYEQYF. CDR3 bases: TGTGCCAGCAGCGTAGGGGGACAGGGTGGGATCTACGAGCAGTACTTC.

This chain uses TRBV4-2 with TRBJ2-3, with TRBD1 matching 7 bases. The germline V gene encodes CDR1 LGHNA and CDR2 YNFKEQ. The CDR3 length is 17 residues. V was pared by 1 base and J by 5 bases, with 12 bases of the junction left unmatched. CDR3 coding DNA: TGTGCCAGCAGCCAAGCCGGGAACAGGGGATGGAGAGATACGCAGTATTTT. Its translation: CASSQAGNRGWRDTQYF.

The chain has TRBV3-1 and TRBJ2-1; 8 bases match TRBD2. In germline, CDR1 is LGHDT, CDR2 YNNKEL (reference sequence). J lost 4 bases, V lost 0 bases, and 8 bases had no gene match. The length of the CDR3 is 17 residues. CDR3 protein: CASSQDMGLGVYNEQFF. The CDR3 DNA is TGTGCCAGCAGCCAAGATATGGGACTAGGGGTTTACAATGAGCAGTTCTTC.

V usage is TRBV14 and J usage is TRBJ2-5; D is undetermined. Germline V lookup: CDR1 SGHDN, CDR2 FVKESK. CDR3 length equals 14 residues. Trimming took off 4 bases at V and 4 bases at J, with 13 bases between the two ends. CDR3 sequence: CASSRPTRRETQYF. The CDR3 DNA sequence: TGTGCCAGCAGCCGACCGACAAGGAGAGAGACCCAGTACTTC.

The chain has TRBV4-1 and TRBJ2-1; 9 nucleotides agree with TRBD2. Trimming at V came to 1 base and at J to 3 bases, leaving 7 bases not matched to a gene. Looked up from germline, CDR1 is MGHRA and CDR2 is YSYEKL. The length of the CDR3 is 17 residues. In DNA form, the CDR3 reads TGCGCCAGCAGCCAAGGTTTTAGCGGGAGTAACTACAATGAGCAGTTCTTC. Translated: CASSQGFSGSNYNEQFF.

The V call is TRBV30, the J call TRBJ2-7; the D gene is possibly TRBD1 (5 bases). The CDR3 sequence is 12 residues long. V dropped 5 bases and J dropped 1 base, with 9 bases sitting between them. The germline V gene encodes CDR1 GTSNPN and CDR2 SVGIG (reference sequence). The CDR3 sequence: CAWGRTSYEQYF. Written as DNA, the CDR3 is TGTGCCTGGGGACGGACATCCTACGAGCAGTACTTC. Supplemented by reference TRBV30 and TRBJ2-7, the full variable domain reads SQTIHQWPATLVQPVGSPLSLECTVEGTSNPNLYWYRQAAGRGLQLLFYSVGIGQISSEVPQNLSASRPQDRQFILSSKKLLLSDSGFYLCAWGRTSYEQYFGPGTRLTVT.

This chain links TRBV2 with TRBJ2-7, with 7 bases aligning to TRBD2. J lost 2 bases, V lost 9 bases, and 4 bases had no gene match. CDR1 is SNHLY and CDR2 is FYNNEI in the germline V gene. This CDR3 has 12 amino acids. DNA of the CDR3: TGTGCCAGGGGGGACTACCCCTACGAGCAGTACTTC. The encoded protein is CARGDYPYEQYF.

In its sample, this clonotype was seen once. This chain joins TRBV3-1 and TRBJ2-1; 10 bases fit TRBD2. The CDR3 contains 20 residues. V lost 3 bases to trimming and J lost 0 bases; unmatched junction nucleotides: 14. Per germline, CDR1 LGHDT and CDR2 YNNKEL (reference sequence). The CDR3 DNA reads TGTGCCAGCAGCCAGTACGGGGCTAGCGGGAGTTCCCACTCCTACAATGAGCAGTTCTTC. Residues: CASSQYGASGSSHSYNEQFF.

This clonotype was detected once. This rearrangement joins TRBV29-1 to TRBJ1-1, with 7 nucleotides matching TRBD1. The germline gives CDR1 SQVTM, CDR2 ANQGSEA. This CDR3 has 14 amino acids. V trimming: 5 bases; J trimming: 0 bases; junction bases outside the gene matches: 6. CDR3 amino acids: CSVSPGTVNTEAFF. The CDR3 region has the DNA TGCAGCGTTTCGCCCGGGACAGTGAACACTGAAGCTTTCTTT.

This clonotype appeared once. The chain employs TRBV7-8 and TRBJ2-1, with TRBD1 matching 7 bases. Per the germline V gene, CDR1 is SGHVS and CDR2 is FQNEAQ. The CDR3 has 16 amino acids. Trimming cost V 3 bases and J 4 bases; bases outside gene matches: 9. The CDR3 spells CASSFGRGPPYNEQFF. The CDR3 DNA follows: TGTGCCAGCAGCTTTGGTAGGGGGCCGCCGTACAATGAGCAGTTCTTC.

The chain recombines TRBV27 with TRBJ2-1; 12 nucleotides align to TRBD2. This CDR3 has 14 amino acids. V shed 5 bases, J shed 10 bases, and the junction held 6 bases outside the gene matches. Germline V gene lookup returns CDR1 MNHEY and CDR2 SMNVEV (reference sequence). The CDR3: CASSPGLAGWEQFF. CDR3 in DNA: TGTGCCAGCAGTCCCGGACTAGCGGGATGGGAGCAGTTCTTC.

The gene calls are TRBV13 and TRBJ2-5; no definite D call. CDR1 and CDR2 (germline): PRHDT, FYEKMQ (reference sequence). V lost 5 bases to trimming and J lost 0 bases, with 13 bases between them. The CDR3 has 15 residues. CDR3 amino acids: CASSLMRGNQETQYF. CDR3 DNA: TGTGCCAGCAGCCTAATGCGAGGCAACCAAGAGACCCAGTACTTC.

This clonotype was counted once. The rearrangement links TRBV21-1 to TRBJ2-1; TRBD1, the D gene given by the table, was not confirmed from the DNA. TRBV21-1 is given as a pseudogene. This CDR3 is built from 14 residues. The CDR3 sequence is CPQGDDRVYNEQFF. The CDR3 nucleotides are TGTCCCCAGGGTGATGACAGGGTCTACAATGAGCAGTTCTTC.

The CDR3 nucleotides are TGTGCCAGCAGCTTAGGGCAGGCTGGAGAAGCTTTCTTT. This encodes CASSLGQAGEAFF. J is TRBJ1-1 and V is TRBV7-9; D unclear. The CDR3 totals 13 residues. V shed 1 base and J shed 8 bases, with 11 bases lying between them. Germline CDR1 SEHNR, CDR2 FQNEAQ (reference sequence). Full variable domain (missing parts from reference TRBV7-9 and TRBJ1-1): DTGVSQNPRHKITKRGQNVTFRCDPISEHNRLYWYRQTLGQGPEFLTYFQNEAQLEKSRLLSDRFSAERPKGSFSTLEIQRTEQGDSAMYLCASSLGQAGEAFFGQGTRLTVV.